The sample holds one count of the clone carrying this TCR beta chain. Authors' processing steps: Estimation of nucleated cell counts was performed using reference gene primer amplification. This table comes from immunoSEQ multiplex PCR, and its TCRdb copy is limited to in-frame clones, with some not included. That table gives V, J and clone size, and the DNA gave D and trimming. Of about 140,000 clones listed, 70% to 80% were seen once; the top ten hold 9% to 10%. V shed 10 bases and J shed 8 bases, with 15 bases lying between them. Germline assignment: CDR1 MNHEY and CDR2 SVGAGI. This CDR3 region has 12 residues. The source of the sample is a study of blood T cell repertoires in COVID-19. Study-wide context: COVID-19 samples, acute and convalescent, were from the United States, Italy and Spain. PBMCs, B-cell-depleted T cells, or T cells were the source of the cDNA or gDNA that made up the material.

This TCR came from a woman aged 45-59 years with active or convalescent COVID-19. The sample comprised peripheral blood. The chain links TRBV6-5 to TRBJ2-1; a weak D match, TRBD2 (5 bases). The CDR3 spells CATPGGRDEQFF. The DNA of the CDR3 is TGTGCCACCCCTGGTGGGCGGGATGAGCAGTTCTTC.